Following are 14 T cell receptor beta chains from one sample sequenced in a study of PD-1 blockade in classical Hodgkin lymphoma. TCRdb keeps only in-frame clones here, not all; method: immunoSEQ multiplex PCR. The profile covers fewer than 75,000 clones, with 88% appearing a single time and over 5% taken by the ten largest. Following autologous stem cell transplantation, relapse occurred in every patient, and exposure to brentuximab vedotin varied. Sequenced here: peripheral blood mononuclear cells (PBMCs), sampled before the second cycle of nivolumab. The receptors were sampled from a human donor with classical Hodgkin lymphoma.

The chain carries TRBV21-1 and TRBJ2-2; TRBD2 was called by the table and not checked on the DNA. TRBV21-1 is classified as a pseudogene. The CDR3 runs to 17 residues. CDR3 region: CASSETPIRSNTGELFF. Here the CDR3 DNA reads TGTGCCAGCAGCGAAACCCCCATACGGTCGAACACCGGGGAGCTGTTTTTT.

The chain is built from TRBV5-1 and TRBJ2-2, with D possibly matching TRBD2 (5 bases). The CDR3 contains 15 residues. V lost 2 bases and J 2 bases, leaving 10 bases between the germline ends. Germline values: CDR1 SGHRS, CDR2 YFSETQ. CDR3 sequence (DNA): TGCGCCAGCAGCTTTACGGGGATAAACACCGGGGAGCTGTTTTTT. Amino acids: CASSFTGINTGELFF.

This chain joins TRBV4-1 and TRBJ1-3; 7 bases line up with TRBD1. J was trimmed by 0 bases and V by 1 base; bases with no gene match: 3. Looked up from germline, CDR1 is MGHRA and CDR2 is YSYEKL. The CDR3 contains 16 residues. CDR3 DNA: TGCGCCAGCAGCCAAGTCAGGGGGTTCTCTGGAAACACCATATATTTT. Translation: CASSQVRGFSGNTIYF.

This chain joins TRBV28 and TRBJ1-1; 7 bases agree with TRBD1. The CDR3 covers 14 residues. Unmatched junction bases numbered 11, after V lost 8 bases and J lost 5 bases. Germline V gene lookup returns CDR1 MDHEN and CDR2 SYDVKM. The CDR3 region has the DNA TGTGCCAGCGGCTCACCAGGGGGGAGGACTGAAGCTTTCTTT. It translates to CASGSPGGRTEAFF.

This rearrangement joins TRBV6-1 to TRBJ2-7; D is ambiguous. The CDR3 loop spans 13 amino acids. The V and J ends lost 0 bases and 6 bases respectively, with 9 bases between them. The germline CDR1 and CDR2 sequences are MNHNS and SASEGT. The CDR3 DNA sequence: TGTGCCAGCAGTGAAGCCCTTTTTGCCGAGCAGTACTTC. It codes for CASSEALFAEQYF.

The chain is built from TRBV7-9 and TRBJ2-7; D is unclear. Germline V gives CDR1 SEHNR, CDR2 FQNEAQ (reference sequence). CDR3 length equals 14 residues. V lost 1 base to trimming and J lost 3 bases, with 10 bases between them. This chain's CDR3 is CASSLGQSRYEQYF. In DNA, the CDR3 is TGTGCCAGCAGCTTAGGGCAGAGCCGCTACGAGCAGTACTTC.

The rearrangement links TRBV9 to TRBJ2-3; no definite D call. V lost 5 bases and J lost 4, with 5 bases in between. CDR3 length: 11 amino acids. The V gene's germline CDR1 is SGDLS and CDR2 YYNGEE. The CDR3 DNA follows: TGTGCCAGCAGTTCTTCAGATACGCAGTATTTT. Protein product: CASSSSDTQYF.

In DNA, the CDR3 is TGCGCCAGCAGCTTTGACAGGGGTGGTGAAAAACTGTTTTTT. This translates into CASSFDRGGEKLFF. The chain carries TRBV5-1 and TRBJ1-4, with 8 bases aligning to TRBD1. Trimming cost V 2 bases and J 7 bases; bases outside gene matches: 4. Looked up from germline, CDR1 is SGHRS and CDR2 is YFSETQ. CDR3 length equals 14 residues.

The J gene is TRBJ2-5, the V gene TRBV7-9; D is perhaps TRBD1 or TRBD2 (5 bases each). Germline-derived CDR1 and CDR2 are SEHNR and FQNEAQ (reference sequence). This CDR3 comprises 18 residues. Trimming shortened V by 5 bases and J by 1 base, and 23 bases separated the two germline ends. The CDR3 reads CASSPPRGTSGIQETQYF. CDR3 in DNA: TGTGCCAGCAGCCCCCCGAGGGGCACTAGTGGGATCCAAGAGACCCAGTACTTC.

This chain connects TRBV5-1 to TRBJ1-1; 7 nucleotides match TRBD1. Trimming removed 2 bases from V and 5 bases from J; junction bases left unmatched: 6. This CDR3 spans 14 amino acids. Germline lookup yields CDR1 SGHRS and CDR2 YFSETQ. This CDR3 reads CASSLEGTVTEAFF. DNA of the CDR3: TGCGCCAGCAGCTTAGAGGGGACAGTGACTGAAGCTTTCTTT.

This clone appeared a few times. The DNA for the CDR3 is TGCGCCAGCAGCCCGGGACAGTCAACTTTACCCCTCCACTTT. The encoded protein is CASSPGQSTLPLHF. The chain recombines TRBV5-1 with TRBJ1-6; 7 bases align to TRBD1. Germline V gene lookup returns CDR1 SGHRS and CDR2 YFSETQ. With V trimmed by 4 bases and J by 12 bases, 10 bases remained unmatched. The CDR3 sequence is 14 residues long.

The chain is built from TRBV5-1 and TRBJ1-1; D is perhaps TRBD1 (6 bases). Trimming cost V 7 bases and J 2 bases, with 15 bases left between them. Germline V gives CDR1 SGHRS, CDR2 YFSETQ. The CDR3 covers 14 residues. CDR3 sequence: CASWGGRTNTEAFF. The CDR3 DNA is TGCGCCAGCTGGGGGGGCCGGACTAACACTGAAGCTTTCTTT.

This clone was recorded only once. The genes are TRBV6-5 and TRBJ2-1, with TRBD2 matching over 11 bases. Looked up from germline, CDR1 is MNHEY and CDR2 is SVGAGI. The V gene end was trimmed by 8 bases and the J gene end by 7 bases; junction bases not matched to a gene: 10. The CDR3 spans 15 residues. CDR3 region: CASGDSGGAGNEQFF. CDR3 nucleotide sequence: TGTGCCAGCGGAGATAGCGGGGGGGCTGGAAATGAGCAGTTCTTC.

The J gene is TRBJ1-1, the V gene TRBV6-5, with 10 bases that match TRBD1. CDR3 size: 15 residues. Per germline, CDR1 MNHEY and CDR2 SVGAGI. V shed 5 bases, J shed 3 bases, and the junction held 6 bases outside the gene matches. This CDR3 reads CASSGRDRGDTEAFF. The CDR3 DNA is TGTGCCAGCAGTGGTCGGGACAGGGGAGACACTGAAGCTTTCTTT.